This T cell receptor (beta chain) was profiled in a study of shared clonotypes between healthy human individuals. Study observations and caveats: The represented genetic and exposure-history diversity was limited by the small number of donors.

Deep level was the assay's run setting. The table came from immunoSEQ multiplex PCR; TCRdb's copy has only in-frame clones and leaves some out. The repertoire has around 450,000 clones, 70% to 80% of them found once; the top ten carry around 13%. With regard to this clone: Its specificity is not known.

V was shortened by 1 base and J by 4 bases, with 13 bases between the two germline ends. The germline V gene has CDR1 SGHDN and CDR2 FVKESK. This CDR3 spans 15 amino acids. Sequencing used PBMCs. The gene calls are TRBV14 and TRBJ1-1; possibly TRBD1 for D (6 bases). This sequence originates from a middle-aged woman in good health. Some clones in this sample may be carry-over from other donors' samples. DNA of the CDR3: TGTGCCAGCAGCCAAGTAAAGGGGGTGGGCACTGAAGCTTTCTTT. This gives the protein CASSQVKGVGTEAFF.